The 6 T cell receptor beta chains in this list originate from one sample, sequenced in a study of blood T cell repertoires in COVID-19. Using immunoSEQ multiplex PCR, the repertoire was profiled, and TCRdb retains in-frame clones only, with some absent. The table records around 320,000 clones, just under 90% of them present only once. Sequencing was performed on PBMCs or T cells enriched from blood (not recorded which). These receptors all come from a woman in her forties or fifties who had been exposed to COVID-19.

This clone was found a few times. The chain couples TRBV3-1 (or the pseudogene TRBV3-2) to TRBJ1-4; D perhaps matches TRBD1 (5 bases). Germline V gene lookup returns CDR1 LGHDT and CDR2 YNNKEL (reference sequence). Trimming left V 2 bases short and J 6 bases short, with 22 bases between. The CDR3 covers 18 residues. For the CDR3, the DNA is TGTGCCAGCAGCCAACTTCTTGGGGGAGGTTTTTTAGATGAAAAACTGTTTTTT. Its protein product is CASSQLLGGGFLDEKLFF.

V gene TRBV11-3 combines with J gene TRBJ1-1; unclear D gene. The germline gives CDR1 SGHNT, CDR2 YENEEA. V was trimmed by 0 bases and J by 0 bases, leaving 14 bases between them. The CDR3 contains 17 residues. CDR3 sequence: CASSLEASAAMNTEAFF. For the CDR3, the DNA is TGTGCCAGCAGCTTAGAAGCGTCCGCCGCTATGAACACTGAAGCTTTCTTT. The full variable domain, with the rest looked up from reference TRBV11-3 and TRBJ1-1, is EAGVVQSPRYKIIEKKQPVAFWCNPISGHNTLYWYLQNLGQGPELLIRYENEEAVDDSQLPKDRFSAERLKGVDSTLKIQPAELGDSAVYLCASSLEASAAMNTEAFFGQGTRLTVV.

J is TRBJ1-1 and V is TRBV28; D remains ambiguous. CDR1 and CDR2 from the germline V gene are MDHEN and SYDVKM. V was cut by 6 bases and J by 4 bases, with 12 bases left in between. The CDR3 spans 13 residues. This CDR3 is CASRDLRGTEAFF. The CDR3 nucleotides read TGTGCCAGCAGGGACCTACGGGGCACTGAAGCTTTCTTT.

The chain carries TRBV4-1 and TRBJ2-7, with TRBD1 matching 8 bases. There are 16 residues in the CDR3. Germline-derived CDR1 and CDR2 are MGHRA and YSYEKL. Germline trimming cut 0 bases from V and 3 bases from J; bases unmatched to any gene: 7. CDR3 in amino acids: CASSQDGGQGFYEQYF. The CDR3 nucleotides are TGCGCCAGCAGCCAAGACGGAGGACAGGGATTCTACGAGCAGTACTTC.

CDR3 in amino acids: CASSAQGALGGNYGYTF. The DNA of the CDR3 is TGTGCCAGCAGCGCACAGGGGGCGCTAGGGGGAAACTATGGCTACACCTTC. V usage is TRBV7-2 and J usage is TRBJ1-2, with 9 nucleotides matching TRBD1. The germline gives CDR1 SGHTA, CDR2 FQGNSA. CDR3 length equals 17 residues. V was clipped by 5 bases and J by 2 bases; unmatched bases: 12.

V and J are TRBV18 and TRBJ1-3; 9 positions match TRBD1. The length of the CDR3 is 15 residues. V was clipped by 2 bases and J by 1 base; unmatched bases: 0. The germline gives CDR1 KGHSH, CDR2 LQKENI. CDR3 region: CASSPGTGSGNTIYF. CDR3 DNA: TGTGCCAGCTCACCAGGGACAGGGTCTGGAAACACCATATATTTT.